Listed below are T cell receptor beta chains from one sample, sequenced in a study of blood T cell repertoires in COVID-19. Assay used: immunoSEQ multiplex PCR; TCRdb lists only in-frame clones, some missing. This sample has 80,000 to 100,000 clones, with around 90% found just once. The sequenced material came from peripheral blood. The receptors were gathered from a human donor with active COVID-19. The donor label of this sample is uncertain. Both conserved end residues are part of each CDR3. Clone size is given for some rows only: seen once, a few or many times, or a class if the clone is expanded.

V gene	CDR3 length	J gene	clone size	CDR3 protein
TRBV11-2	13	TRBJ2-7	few	CASSPGGTYEQYF
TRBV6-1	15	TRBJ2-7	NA	CASSEGLADSYEQYF
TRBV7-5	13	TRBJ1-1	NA	CARSCGGNTEAFF
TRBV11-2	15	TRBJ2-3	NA	CASSFAGPSTDTQYF
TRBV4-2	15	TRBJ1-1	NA	CASSQEGQGDTEAFF
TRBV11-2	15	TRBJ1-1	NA	CASSLGTIEDTEAFF
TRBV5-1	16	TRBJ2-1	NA	CASSWGNRGGPNEQFF
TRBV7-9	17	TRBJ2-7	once	CASSPPLETEPYYEQYF
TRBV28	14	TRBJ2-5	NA	CASSSTGVQETQYF
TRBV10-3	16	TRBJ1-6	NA	CAISRDGDRNNSPLHF
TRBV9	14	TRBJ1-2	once	CASSVAGGMHGYTF
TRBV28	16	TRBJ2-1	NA	CASKPDRGQGANEQFF
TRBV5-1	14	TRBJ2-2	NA	CASRGQGNTGELFF
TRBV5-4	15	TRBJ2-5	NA	CASSLGGRLIETQYF
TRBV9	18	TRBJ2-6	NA	CASSVGPLVTSGANVLTF
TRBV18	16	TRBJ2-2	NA	CASSPWRLSNTGELFF
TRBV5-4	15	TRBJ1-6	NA	CASSSDSGDNSPLHF
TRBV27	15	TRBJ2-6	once	CASRQGAVGANVLTF
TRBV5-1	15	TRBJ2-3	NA	CASSLAGGLTDTQYF
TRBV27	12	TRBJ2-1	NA	CASSFSGGTKFF
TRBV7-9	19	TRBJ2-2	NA	CASSEPRATGEGPSGELFF
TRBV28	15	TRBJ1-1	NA	CASSPLTGSNTEAFF
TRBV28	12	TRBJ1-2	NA	CASRGQSYGYTF
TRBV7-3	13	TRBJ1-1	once	CASSLRRDTEAFF
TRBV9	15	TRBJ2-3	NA	CASSVGGGTTDTQYF
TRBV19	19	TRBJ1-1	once	CASSPPLGHTPEGYTEAFF
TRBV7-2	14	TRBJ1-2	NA	CASSRRGGHYGYTF
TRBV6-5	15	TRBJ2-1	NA	CASSKLAGGMNEQFF
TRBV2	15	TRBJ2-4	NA	CASSGTVLAKNIQYF
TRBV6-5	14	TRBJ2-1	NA	CASSYSLTRDEQFF
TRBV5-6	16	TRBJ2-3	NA	CASSYIAGTSTDTQYF
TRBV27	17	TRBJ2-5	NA	CASSLSRLAGTQETQYF
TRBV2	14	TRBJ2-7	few	CASDLGQGAVEQYF
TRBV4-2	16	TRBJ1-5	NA	CASSQTTGSGNQPQHF
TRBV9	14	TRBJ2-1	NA	CASSTQGSYNEQFF
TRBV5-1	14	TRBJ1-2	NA	CASSPTDRIYGYTF
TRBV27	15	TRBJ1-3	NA	CASGFGTGAGNTIYF
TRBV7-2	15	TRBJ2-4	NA	CASSWGALAKNIQYF
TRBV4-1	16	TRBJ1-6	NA	CASSQDRQGLFSPLHF
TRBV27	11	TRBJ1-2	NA	CATQAGYGYTF
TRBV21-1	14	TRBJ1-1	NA	CASSKWRMNTEAFF
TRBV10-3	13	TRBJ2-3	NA	CAISGTRGDTQYF
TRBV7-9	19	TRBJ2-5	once	CASSLVSLAGGARMETQYF
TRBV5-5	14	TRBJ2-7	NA	CASSLTWGGYEQYF
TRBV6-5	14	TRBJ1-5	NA	CASPGKEGNQPQHF
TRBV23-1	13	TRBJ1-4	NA	CASRTAAGEKLFF
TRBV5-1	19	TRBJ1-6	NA	CASSLATSGPRRGNSPLHF
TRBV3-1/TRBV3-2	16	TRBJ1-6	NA	CASSPGGIRGYSPLHF
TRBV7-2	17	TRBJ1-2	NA	CASSPPDRDRANYGYTF
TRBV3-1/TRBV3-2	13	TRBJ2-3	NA	CASSEAHTDTQYF
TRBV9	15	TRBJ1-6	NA	CASSVDGVGNSPLHF
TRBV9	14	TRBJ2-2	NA	CASSVAGATGELFF
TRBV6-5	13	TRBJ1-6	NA	CASARKKQSPLHF